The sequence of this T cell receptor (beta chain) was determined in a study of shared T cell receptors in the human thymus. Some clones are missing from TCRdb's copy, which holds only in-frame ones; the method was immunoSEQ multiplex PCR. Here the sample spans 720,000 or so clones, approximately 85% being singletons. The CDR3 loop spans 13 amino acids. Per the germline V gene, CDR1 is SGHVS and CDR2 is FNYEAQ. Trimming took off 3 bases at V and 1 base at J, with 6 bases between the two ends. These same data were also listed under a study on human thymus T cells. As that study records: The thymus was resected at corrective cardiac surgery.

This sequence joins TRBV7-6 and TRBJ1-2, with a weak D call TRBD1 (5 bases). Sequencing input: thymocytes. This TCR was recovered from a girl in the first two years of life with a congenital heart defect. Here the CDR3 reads CASSFGGNYGYTF. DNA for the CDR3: TGTGCCAGCAGCTTCGGGGGTAACTATGGCTACACCTTC.